This TCR delta chain was identified in a study of gamma-delta T cells after stem cell transplantation. Regarding this clone: TCRdb has a much larger clone's protein, which differs at residues 4 and 6 from the translation of this DNA, likely because of a read error; what is shown is the protein translated from the DNA.

Germline V gene sequence: CDR1 GEAIGNYY, CDR2 EKD. The CDR3 consists of 16 residues. TCRdb re-processed the RT-PCR reads via CATT. The sample yields a few hundred delta-chain clones, roughly 2.5% seen once. This TCR derives from a human donor. It is not recorded whose cells these are; they may come from a transplant donor. The sequencing sample was made of gamma-delta T cells. The V call is TRDV2, the J call TRDJ1; unclear D gene. The CDR3 loop reads CACGTLGNLYTDKLIF. The CDR3 DNA is TGTGCCTGTGGCACCTTAGGAAACTTGTACACCGATAAACTCATCTTT.